The 18 T cell receptor beta chains reported below all come from one sample, sequenced in a study of beta chain features in type 1 diabetes. These TCRs' antigens remain unknown. Findings and limits, study-wide: People with Type 1 diabetes carried modestly yet significantly shorter TCRB CDR3s in all four CD4+ subsets.

The sequenced template was cDNA made from the entire isolated RNA. Here immunoSEQ multiplex PCR was the method, and the copy in TCRdb shows in-frame clones only, minus some. The sample comprises more than 300,000 clones, 10% to 15% of which are singletons, and about 0.01% rests with the top ten. Sequencing used naive CD4+ T cells from blood. The receptors come from a woman aged 18-29 years with type 1 diabetes.

This chain connects TRBV4-2 to TRBJ2-3, with no clear D. This CDR3 has 15 amino acids. The ends were cut back, 3 bases at V and 1 base at J, with 11 bases in the middle. The V gene's germline CDR1 is LGHNA and CDR2 YNFKEQ. CDR3 loop: CASSHDRGGTDTQYF. The CDR3 nucleotides are TGTGCCAGCAGCCACGATAGAGGCGGCACAGATACGCAGTATTTT.

This clone was observed a handful of times. Additional DNA sequences in this sample encode the identical CDR3. The rearrangement links TRBV7-2 to TRBJ2-7; maybe TRBD2 (6 bases). The CDR3 has 12 amino acids. Looked up from germline, CDR1 is SGHTA and CDR2 is FQGNSA. Trimming took 5 bases from V and 4 from J, leaving 9 bases between them. CDR3 in amino acids: CASSAGGYEQYF. The CDR3 DNA reads TGTGCCAGCAGCGCCGGAGGGTACGAGCAGTACTTC.

The V gene is TRBV5-1, the J gene TRBJ2-7; 11 positions match TRBD2. Germline V lookup: CDR1 SGHRS, CDR2 YFSETQ. The CDR3 covers 17 residues. V shed 4 bases, J shed 5 bases, and the junction held 14 bases outside the gene matches. DNA for the CDR3: TGCGCCAGCAGCCCCGGAGGGCTAGCGGGGGGAGGCGACGAGCAGTACTTC. This sequence encodes CASSPGGLAGGGDEQYF.

The V and J genes are TRBV9 and TRBJ1-1, with D possibly TRBD1 on 6 matching bases. The CDR3 is 13 residues long. The V end was cut by 3 bases, the J end by 4 bases, with 10 bases between. CDR1 and CDR2 from the germline V gene are SGDLS and YYNGEE. DNA of the CDR3: TGTGCCAGCAGCGCCGAACAGGGCACTGAAGCTTTCTTT. Residues: CASSAEQGTEAFF.

V is TRBV25-1 and J is TRBJ1-3; 9 nucleotides agree with TRBD1. Germline CDR1 is MGHDK and CDR2 is SYGVNS. Trimming removed 1 base from V and 1 base from J; junction bases left unmatched: 8. The CDR3 spans 18 residues. In DNA form, the CDR3 reads TGTGCCAGCAGTGAATCCCCGGGACAGGGTAATTCTGGAAACACCATATATTTT. Translation: CASSESPGQGNSGNTIYF.

The chain employs TRBV4-3 and TRBJ1-5, with D unresolved. Trimming took off 0 bases at V and 5 bases at J, with 11 bases between the two ends. This CDR3 has 15 residues. The germline V gene has CDR1 LGHNA and CDR2 YSLEER. The CDR3 spells CASSQDLGSYQPQHF. CDR3 in DNA: TGCGCCAGCAGCCAAGATTTGGGCTCCTATCAGCCCCAGCATTTT.

The V and J genes are TRBV14 and TRBJ2-4; D gene uncertain. Trimming took 8 bases from V and 0 from J, leaving 14 bases between them. CDR1 SGHDN and CDR2 FVKESK come from the germline V gene. The CDR3 covers 15 residues. Here the CDR3 reads CASLVQVLAKNIQYF. DNA of the CDR3: TGTGCCAGCTTAGTCCAGGTACTAGCCAAAAACATTCAGTACTTC.

This clone came up a few times. V usage is TRBV20-1 and J usage is TRBJ1-2, with TRBD1 matching 7 bases. There are 10 residues in the CDR3. The germline gives CDR1 DFQATT, CDR2 SNEGSKA (reference sequence). The CDR3: CRGQPYGYTF. DNA for the CDR3: TGCAGGGGACAGCCTTATGGCTACACCTTC.

This clone was recorded a few times. CDR3 protein: CASTVGTSGRVEQFF. The DNA of the CDR3 is TGTGCCAGCACCGTGGGGACTAGCGGGCGCGTAGAGCAGTTCTTC. The chain recombines TRBV28 with TRBJ2-1; 12 positions agree with TRBD2. This CDR3 has 15 amino acids. The germline V gene has CDR1 MDHEN and CDR2 SYDVKM. V was clipped by 7 bases and J by 10 bases; unmatched bases: 11.

This clone was counted a few times. The chain combines TRBV4-2 with TRBJ1-2; the D gene is possibly TRBD1 (5 bases). The CDR3 contains 16 residues. Germline V CDR1 and CDR2: LGHNA, YNFKEQ. V gave up 0 bases and J gave up 3 bases, with 14 bases separating them. CDR3 coding DNA: TGTGCCAGCAGCCAAGATCAACACAGGCGTGACTATGGCTACACCTTC. Protein product: CASSQDQHRRDYGYTF.

This clone was seen a handful of times. This chain joins TRBV5-1 and TRBJ2-7, with TRBD2 identical over 8 bases. This CDR3 contains 15 residues. Germline V CDR1 and CDR2: SGHRS, YFSETQ. The ends lost 0 bases at V and 2 bases at J; junction bases unmatched: 4. The CDR3 spells CASSLVAGGTYEQYF. CDR3 bases: TGCGCCAGCAGCTTGGTGGCGGGGGGAACCTACGAGCAGTACTTC.

This clone was seen a few times. At one of its ends the junction is not consistent with the germline gene, which may arise from a read error. V gene TRBV7-9 combines with J gene TRBJ2-7, with 11 bases lining up with TRBD2. CDR1 is SEHNR, CDR2 FQNEAQ, per germline (reference sequence). The CDR3 covers 13 residues. The CDR3: CASSGEPSGRMDF. For the CDR3, the DNA is TGTGCCAGCAGCGGGGAACCTAGCGGGAGGATGGACTTC.

V and J are TRBV6-5 and TRBJ1-4; 7 bases line up with TRBD1. There are 12 residues in the CDR3. CDR1 is MNHEY, CDR2 SVGAGI, per germline. Unmatched junction bases numbered 4, after V lost 10 bases and J lost 5 bases. The CDR3 spells CATQGPNEKLFF. CDR3 sequence (DNA): TGTGCCACACAGGGGCCGAATGAAAAACTGTTTTTT.

The chain joins TRBV30 to TRBJ1-4; the match to TRBD1 covers 8 bases. Looked up from germline, CDR1 is GTSNPN and CDR2 is SVGIG (reference sequence). The CDR3 consists of 20 residues. V trimming: 7 bases; J trimming: 0 bases; junction bases outside the gene matches: 22. CDR3 loop: CASQHPGGTGYRATNEKLFF. The CDR3 DNA reads TGTGCCTCCCAACACCCTGGAGGGACAGGATACCGAGCAACTAATGAAAAACTGTTTTTT.

The rearrangement uses TRBV7-2 and TRBJ2-7; D is perhaps TRBD1 (6 bases). The CDR3 is made up of 14 amino acids. Germline values: CDR1 SGHTA, CDR2 FQGNSA. Trimming removed 5 bases from V and 3 bases from J, with 14 bases in between. The CDR3 sequence is CASSRGGQHYEQYF. CDR3 nucleotides: TGTGCCAGCAGCCGGGGTGGACAGCACTACGAGCAGTACTTC.

The table lists this clone with a few counts. The chain uses TRBV18 and TRBJ2-4; perhaps TRBD1 as D (5 bases). Trimming took off 2 bases at V and 9 bases at J, with 14 bases between the two ends. In germline, CDR1 is KGHSH, CDR2 LQKENI. The length of the CDR3 is 14 residues. In DNA form, the CDR3 reads TGTGCCAGCTCACCAAATAGGGGTGAGGTCATTCAGTACTTC. Its protein is CASSPNRGEVIQYF.

This clone was counted only a few times. In DNA form, the CDR3 reads TGTGCCAGCAGCCAAATGCGGGGAACCGGGGAGCTGTTTTTT. Translated: CASSQMRGTGELFF. The V call is TRBV28, the J call TRBJ2-2; D possibly corresponds to TRBD2 (6 bases). The germline V gene encodes CDR1 MDHEN and CDR2 SYDVKM. The V end lost 6 bases, the J end lost 5 bases, and 13 bases lay between the germline ends. This CDR3 has 14 amino acids.

This clone has only a few counts. Written as DNA, the CDR3 is TGCAGCGTTCTGACTAGCGGGAGCCACAATGAGCAGTTCTTC. Residues: CSVLTSGSHNEQFF. V and J are TRBV29-1 and TRBJ2-1, with 12 bases matching TRBD2. From germline, CDR1 is SQVTM and CDR2 ANQGSEA. This CDR3 region has 14 residues. V was pared by 5 bases and J by 5 bases, with 4 bases of the junction left unmatched.